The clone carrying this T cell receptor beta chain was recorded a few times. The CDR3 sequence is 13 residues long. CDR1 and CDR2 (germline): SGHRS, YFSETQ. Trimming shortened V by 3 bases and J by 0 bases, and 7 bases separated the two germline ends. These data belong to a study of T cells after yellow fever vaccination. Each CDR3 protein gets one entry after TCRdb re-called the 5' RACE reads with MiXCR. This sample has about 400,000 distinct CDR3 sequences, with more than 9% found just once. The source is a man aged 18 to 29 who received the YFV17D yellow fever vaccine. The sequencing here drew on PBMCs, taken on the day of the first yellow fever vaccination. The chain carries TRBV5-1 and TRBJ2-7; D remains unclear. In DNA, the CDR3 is TGCGCCAGCAGCTCCGGTACCTCCTACGAGCAGTACTTC. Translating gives CASSSGTSYEQYF.